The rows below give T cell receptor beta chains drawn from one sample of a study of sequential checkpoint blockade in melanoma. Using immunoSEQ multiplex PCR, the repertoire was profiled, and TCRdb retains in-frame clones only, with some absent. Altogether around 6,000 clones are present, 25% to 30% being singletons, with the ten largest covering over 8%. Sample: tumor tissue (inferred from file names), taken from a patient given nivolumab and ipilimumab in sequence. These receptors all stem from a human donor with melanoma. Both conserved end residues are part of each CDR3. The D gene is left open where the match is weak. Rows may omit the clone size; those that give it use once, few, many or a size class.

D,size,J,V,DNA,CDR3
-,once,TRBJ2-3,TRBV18,TGTGCCAGCTCACCTCCCAGGGCAGGTAGCACAGATACGCAGTATTTT,CASSPPRAGSTDTQYF
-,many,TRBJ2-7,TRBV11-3,TGTGCCAGCAGCCAAGGGAATCGGGGAGATTACGAGCAGTACTTC,CASSQGNRGDYEQYF
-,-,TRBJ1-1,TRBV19,TGTGCCAGTACCTTGGGGCTTTTTCGGGGCACTGAAGCTTTCTTT,CASTLGLFRGTEAFF
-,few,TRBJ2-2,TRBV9,TGTGCCAGCAGCCCCATTAACACCGGGGAGCTGTTTTTT,CASSPINTGELFF
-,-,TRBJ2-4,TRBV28,TGTGCCAGCAGTTTATTCCGGGGATCTTCCAACAACATTCAGTACTTC,CASSLFRGSSNNIQYF
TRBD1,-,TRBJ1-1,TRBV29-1,TGCAGCGCGGAGCCAACAGGGGGTGGGAACACTGAAGCTTTCTTT,CSAEPTGGGNTEAFF
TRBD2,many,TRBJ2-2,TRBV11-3,TGTGCCAGCAGATCGACTAGCGGGGCGACCGGGGAGCTGTTTTTT,CASRSTSGATGELFF
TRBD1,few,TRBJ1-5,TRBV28,TGTGCCAGCATCTTGACAGGGGCGACCTCTAGCAATCAGCCCCAGCATTTT,CASILTGATSSNQPQHF
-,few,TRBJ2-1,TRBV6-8,TGTGCCAGCAGCCTCCAGGGGAGAGATGAGCAGTTCTTC,CASSLQGRDEQFF
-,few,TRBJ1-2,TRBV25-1,TGTGCCAGCAGTGAACGAGAATTCTATGGCTACACCTTC,CASSEREFYGYTF
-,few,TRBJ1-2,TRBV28,TGTGCCAGCGGGTCCGGACTTCCCAACTATGGCTACACCTTC,CASGSGLPNYGYTF
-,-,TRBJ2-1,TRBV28,TGTGCCAGCAGTTTAAGTTACAGCCTCTACAATGAGCAGTTCTTC,CASSLSYSLYNEQFF
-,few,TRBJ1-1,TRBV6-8,TGTGCCAGCAGACTCACACCTGCTAACACTGAAGCTTTCTTT,CASRLTPANTEAFF
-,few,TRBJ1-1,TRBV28,TGTGCCAGCAGTCCGCCTTTACAGGGCTTGAACACTGAAGCTTTCTTT,CASSPPLQGLNTEAFF
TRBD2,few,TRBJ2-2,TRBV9,TGTGCCAGCAGCGTAGGGCTAGCGGACCCAACGCAGCTGTTTTTT,CASSVGLADPTQLFF
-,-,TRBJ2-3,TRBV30,TGTGCCTGGAGTGTGGGCTCCTATCTTGTAGATACGCAGTATTTT,CAWSVGSYLVDTQYF
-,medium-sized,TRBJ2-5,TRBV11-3,TGTGCCAGCAGCCCCGGAATGGGGGGAGAGACCCAGTACTTC,CASSPGMGGETQYF
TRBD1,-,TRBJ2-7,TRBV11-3,TGTGCCAGCACCCGGGGACAGGGTGTGGTCGACGAGCAGTACTTC,CASTRGQGVVDEQYF
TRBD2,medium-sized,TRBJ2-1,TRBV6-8,TGTGCCAGCAGTTACTCTGTGGCGGGAGGGAACAATGAGCAGTTCTTC,CASSYSVAGGNNEQFF
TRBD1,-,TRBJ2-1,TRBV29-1,TGCAGCGCACCGGACAGGGCGTCCTACAATGAGCAGTTCTTC,CSAPDRASYNEQFF
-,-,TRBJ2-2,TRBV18,TGTGCCAGCTCACCAGGGACCCGTAGGAACACCGGGGAGCTGTTTTTT,CASSPGTRRNTGELFF
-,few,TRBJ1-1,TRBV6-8,TGTGCCAGCAGTTACTCCAGTCCGGGCACTGAAGCTTTCTTT,CASSYSSPGTEAFF
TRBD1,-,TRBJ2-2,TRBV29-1,TGCAGCGTTGCCCCCTGGGACAGCCCGAACACCGGGGAGCTGTTTTTT,CSVAPWDSPNTGELFF
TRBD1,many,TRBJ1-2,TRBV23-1,TGCGCCAGCAGCCTGGGACAGCTCTATGGCTACACCTTC,CASSLGQLYGYTF
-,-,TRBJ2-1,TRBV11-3,TGTGCCAGCAGCGAGACCACAGGTTACGGGGAGCAGTTCTTC,CASSETTGYGEQFF
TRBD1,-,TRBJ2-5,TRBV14,TGTGCCAGCAGCCGGACAGGGGGCAGGTCGTCGGTAGAGACCCAGTACTTC,CASSRTGGRSSVETQYF
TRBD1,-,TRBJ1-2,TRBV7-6,TGTGCCAGCAGCTTCGAGTGGACAGGCGTTTTGAGCTACACCTTC,CASSFEWTGVLSYTF
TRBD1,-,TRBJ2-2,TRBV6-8,TGTGCCAGCAGCGACAGGGGGCGAAACACCGGGGAGCTGTTTTTT,CASSDRGRNTGELFF
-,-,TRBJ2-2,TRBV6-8,TGTGCCAGCAGTTACACACTCAAACCCGGAACCTTAAACACCGGGGAGCTGTTTTTT,CASSYTLKPGTLNTGELFF
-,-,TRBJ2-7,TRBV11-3,TGTGCCAGCAGCTTAGGCATCGGTCGGGTTCCCTACGAGCAGTACTTC,CASSLGIGRVPYEQYF
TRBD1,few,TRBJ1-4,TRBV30,TGTGCCTGGAGGGGGGGACAGGGGGATAATGAAAAACTGTTTTTT,CAWRGGQGDNEKLFF
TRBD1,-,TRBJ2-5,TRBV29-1,TGCAGCGTTGTCCGGGACAGTCAAGAGACCCAGTACTTC,CSVVRDSQETQYF
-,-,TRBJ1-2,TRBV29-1,TGCAGCGCTGCCTCAGGTGACTATGGCTACACCTTC,CSAASGDYGYTF
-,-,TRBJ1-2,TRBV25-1,TGTGCCAGCAGTGTTGCGCCAGGGGACAACTATGGCTACACCTTC,CASSVAPGDNYGYTF
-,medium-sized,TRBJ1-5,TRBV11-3,TGTGCCAGCAGCTTAGAAGGAGGACGCCGATATAGCAATCAGCCCCAGCATTTT,CASSLEGGRRYSNQPQHF
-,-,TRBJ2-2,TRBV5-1,TGCGCCAGCAGCCCCCTCCTGACCAGGAACACCGGGGAGCTGTTTTTT,CASSPLLTRNTGELFF
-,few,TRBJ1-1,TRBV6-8,TGTGCCATCAGTCCTCCACCGCCTCGAACTGAAGCTTTCTTT,CAISPPPPRTEAFF
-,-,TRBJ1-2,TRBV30,TGTGCCTGGTCGGTCAACAGTGGCGGCTACACCTTC,CAWSVNSGGYTF
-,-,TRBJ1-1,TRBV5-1,TGCGCCAGCAGCTCTCGGGGGGGCACCCCTGAAGCTTTCTTT,CASSSRGGTPEAFF
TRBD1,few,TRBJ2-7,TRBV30,TGTGCCTCGCCCGAGGGACAGGGGCCCCCCGAGCAGTACTTC,CASPEGQGPPEQYF
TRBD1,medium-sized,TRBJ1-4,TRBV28,TGTGCCAGCAGTAAACCGGACAGGGCCTCGGGAGAAAAACTGTTTTTT,CASSKPDRASGEKLFF
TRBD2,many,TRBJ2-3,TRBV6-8,TGTGCCATCAGGGGGACTAGCGGGAGGAAAGAGGAGGATACGCAGTATTTT,CAIRGTSGRKEEDTQYF
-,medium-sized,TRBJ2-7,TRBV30,TGTGCCTGGAGTGGTAAATTTGCGAGCTCCTACGAGCAGTACTTC,CAWSGKFASSYEQYF
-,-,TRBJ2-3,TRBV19,TGTGCCAGTAGCCCGCTGGAGCGGACGCCAGATACGCAGTATTTT,CASSPLERTPDTQYF
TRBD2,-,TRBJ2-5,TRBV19,TGTGCCAGTAGTCGGGGCGTTAGCGGGAGTGGGGGACCTCAAGAGACCCAGTACTTC,CASSRGVSGSGGPQETQYF
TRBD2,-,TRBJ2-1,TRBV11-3,TGTGCCAGCTCAAAGTTGACTAGCGGGAGCAATGAGCAGTTCTTC,CASSKLTSGSNEQFF
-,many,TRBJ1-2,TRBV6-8,TGTGCCAGCAGTTCCCCGGGAACAAACTATGGCTACACCTTC,CASSSPGTNYGYTF
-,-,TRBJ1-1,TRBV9,TGTGCCAGCAGCGTAGTCGTGAACACTGAAGCTTTCTTT,CASSVVVNTEAFF
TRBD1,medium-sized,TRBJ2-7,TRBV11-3,TGTGCCAGCAGCTTAGAAGGACAGGGTATCTGGCAGTACTTC,CASSLEGQGIWQYF
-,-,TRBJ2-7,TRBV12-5,TGTGCCAGCTCCCCTGGGGGTGAGCAGTACTTC,CASSPGGEQYF
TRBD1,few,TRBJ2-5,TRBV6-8,TGTGCCAGCAACCGACAGGGGATCGGGCCCCAAGAGACCCAGTACTTC,CASNRQGIGPQETQYF
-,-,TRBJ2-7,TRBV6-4,TGTGCCACGTTAGGGGGCTACGAGCAGTACTTC,CATLGGYEQYF
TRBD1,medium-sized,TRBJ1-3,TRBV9,TGTGCCAGCAGCCTAACGACGGGACAGCGAATCAACACCATATATTTT,CASSLTTGQRINTIYF
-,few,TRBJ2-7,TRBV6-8,TGTGCCAGCAGTAAATGGACAGCATCCTACGAGCAGTACTTC,CASSKWTASYEQYF